These 31 T cell receptor beta chains originate from one sample sequenced in a study of T cells after yellow fever vaccination. MiXCR, run by TCRdb on the 5' RACE reads, gives a single entry per CDR3 protein. In the table there are hundreds of thousands of distinct CDR3 sequences, 8.5% to 10% of which are singletons. The sample here was CD4+ T cells sorted from PBMCs, taken 5 days after the yellow fever booster vaccination. The receptors stem from a man between 18 and 35 years old who received the YFV17D yellow fever vaccine.

This clonotype was seen many times. The chain couples TRBV12-5 to TRBJ2-2; D is perhaps TRBD1 or TRBD2 (5 bases each). V gave up 5 bases and J gave up 5 bases, with 12 bases separating them. Germline values: CDR1 LGHNT, CDR2 FRNRAP. The CDR3 has 14 residues. The CDR3 sequence is CASGPGAMTGELFF. The CDR3 nucleotides read TGTGCTAGTGGTCCCGGGGCTATGACCGGGGAGCTGTTTTTT.

The chain uses TRBV20-1 and TRBJ2-5; TRBD1 is a possible D gene (7 bases). The CDR3 totals 14 residues. Germline V gives CDR1 DFQATT, CDR2 SNEGSKA (reference sequence). V lost 6 bases and J 7 bases, leaving 21 bases between the germline ends. The CDR3 nucleotides are TGCAGTGCGGCGGCGGGACAGTCCGGGGGGACCCAGTACTTC. It encodes CSAAAGQSGGTQYF.

The chain recombines TRBV6-1 with TRBJ2-1, with a tentative D call TRBD2 (5 bases). V was cut by 3 bases and J by 8 bases, with 11 bases left in between. The CDR3 runs 13 residues. Germline CDR1 and CDR2: MNHNS and SASEGT. CDR3: CASSDVYGDEQFF. Here the CDR3 DNA reads TGTGCCAGCAGTGACGTCTACGGGGATGAGCAGTTCTTC.

This clonotype was found many times. Here the CDR3 reads CASSLELLGGYTF. The DNA of the CDR3 is TGTGCCAGCAGCTTGGAGCTTTTAGGCGGCTACACCTTC. The V gene is TRBV5-6, the J gene TRBJ1-2; D uncertain. Germline V CDR1 and CDR2: SGHDT, YYEEEE. The CDR3 spans 13 residues. With 0 bases removed from V and 8 bases from J, the gap between germline ends came to 11 bases.

The rearrangement links TRBV12-3 or TRBV12-4 to TRBJ1-1; a weak D match, TRBD1 (5 bases). V lost 6 bases and J 0 bases, leaving 11 bases between the germline ends. This CDR3 has 14 amino acids. The CDR3 nucleotides are TGTGCCAGCAGCCCCAGACAGTTGAACACTGAAGCTTTCTTT. Its translation: CASSPRQLNTEAFF.

The table lists this clonotype with a few counts. V usage is TRBV7-3 and J usage is TRBJ1-1, with TRBD1 matching 9 bases. V shed 5 bases and J 3 bases; nucleotides not matched to a gene: 16. This CDR3 has 18 residues. Per germline, CDR1 SGHTA and CDR2 FQGTGA. The CDR3 spells CASSPSRTGTGLHTEAFF. The CDR3 bases are TGTGCCAGCAGCCCCTCCCGGACCGGGACAGGGTTGCACACTGAAGCTTTCTTT.

A few counts support this clonotype. The chain carries TRBV7-3 and TRBJ2-2; 13 nucleotides align to TRBD2. CDR1 and CDR2 (germline): SGHTA, FQGTGA. V shed 5 bases and J 0 bases; nucleotides not matched to a gene: 3. The CDR3 runs 17 residues. CDR3 DNA sequence: TGTGCCAGCAGCACCGGACTAGCGGGAGCGAACACCGGGGAGCTGTTTTTT. Its translation is CASSTGLAGANTGELFF.

This clonotype was picked up a small number of times. The rearrangement joins TRBV5-1 to TRBJ2-5, with TRBD2 identical over 7 bases. CDR1 SGHRS and CDR2 YFSETQ come from the germline V gene. CDR3 size: 15 residues. V lost 1 base, J lost 1 base, and 4 bases stayed unmatched. This CDR3 reads CASSLRPSGQETQYF. CDR3 coding DNA: TGCGCCAGCAGCTTGAGACCTAGCGGCCAAGAGACCCAGTACTTC.

This clonotype was observed a few times. This chain links TRBV2 with TRBJ1-1; D remains unclear. Germline values: CDR1 SNHLY, CDR2 FYNNEI. The CDR3 is made up of 14 amino acids. V was cut by 3 bases and J by 10 bases, with 18 bases left in between. The DNA for the CDR3 is TGTGCCAGCAGTGAGAGGGCAGCTCCCGGAGGAGCTTTCTTT. Protein sequence: CASSERAAPGGAFF.

The V call is TRBV28, the J call TRBJ2-1, with 10 bases that match TRBD2. The length of the CDR3 is 14 residues. The germline V gene encodes CDR1 MDHEN and CDR2 SYDVKM. After removal of 6 bases from V and 10 bases from J, the junction contained 9 bases not matched to a gene. CDR3 bases: TGTGCCAGCAGCGGCGGGACTAGCGTACGGGAGCAGTTCTTC. This translates into CASSGGTSVREQFF. Variable domain in full (rest from reference TRBV28 and TRBJ2-1): DVKVTQSSRYLVKRTGEKVFLECVQDMDHENMFWYRQDPGLGLRLIYFSYDVKMKEKGDIPEGYSVSREKKERFSLILESASTNQTSMYLCASSGGTSVREQFFGPGTRLTVL.

The sample holds a few counts of this clonotype. The chain carries TRBV12-3 or TRBV12-4 and TRBJ1-5; no clear D. This CDR3 comprises 13 residues. Trimming cost V 6 bases and J 6 bases, with 12 bases left between them. The CDR3 region has the DNA TGTGCCAGCAGCCAACAAACCGGTCAGCCCCAGCATTTT. The encoded protein is CASSQQTGQPQHF.

A few counts support this clonotype. DNA of the CDR3: TGCAGTGCTAGAGAAAGGTTCGGGACACCGAGCACAGATACGCAGTATTTT. This encodes CSARERFGTPSTDTQYF. The gene calls are TRBV20-1 and TRBJ2-3; the D gene is possibly TRBD1 (6 bases). CDR1 is DFQATT and CDR2 is SNEGSKA in the germline V gene (reference sequence). The CDR3 is 17 residues long. Trimming stripped 0 bases from V and 0 bases from J, with 16 bases between.

The V gene is TRBV7-2, the J gene TRBJ1-5; D is perhaps TRBD1 (5 bases). Germline CDR1 SGHTA, CDR2 FQGNSA. Trimming removed 2 bases at V and 5 bases at J, with 7 bases between. The CDR3 runs to 13 residues. In DNA form, the CDR3 reads TGTGCCAGCAGCTTATTGGGGGATCAGCCCCAGCATTTT. It encodes CASSLLGDQPQHF.

In its sample, this clonotype was seen a few times. This rearrangement joins TRBV20-1 to TRBJ2-3; maybe TRBD2 (5 bases). Looked up from germline, CDR1 is DFQATT and CDR2 is SNEGSKA (reference sequence). Between the trimmed V and J ends, which lost 1 base and 5 bases, there was a span of 10 bases. The CDR3 extends over 13 amino acids. The CDR3 DNA is TGCAGTGCTAGAGTGAGGGTTCAAGATACGCAGTATTTT. Encoded protein: CSARVRVQDTQYF.

This clonotype was counted only a few times. V is TRBV10-3 and J is TRBJ1-1; D is perhaps TRBD1 (6 bases). The V gene's germline CDR1 is ENHRY and CDR2 SYGVKD. The CDR3 has 14 residues. Trimming shortened V by 4 bases and J by 3 bases, and 12 bases separated the two germline ends. In nucleotides, the CDR3 is TGTGCCATCAGTGCGGGGGCCGGGTACACTGAAGCTTTCTTT. This encodes CAISAGAGYTEAFF.

This clonotype was detected ten times or more. The V and J genes are TRBV20-1 and TRBJ2-5, with D maybe TRBD1 (6 bases). CDR1 and CDR2 from the germline V gene are DFQATT and SNEGSKA (reference sequence). V was trimmed by 0 bases and J by 4 bases, leaving 12 bases between them. This CDR3 contains 14 residues. CDR3 nucleotide sequence: TGCAGTGCTAGAGAACTAACAGGGAGAGAGACCCAGTACTTC. Translated: CSARELTGRETQYF.

The table lists this clonotype with many counts. The V gene is TRBV12-3 or TRBV12-4, the J gene TRBJ2-3, with 8 bases that match TRBD2. The CDR3 has 16 amino acids. V lost 2 bases to trimming and J lost 4 bases; unmatched junction nucleotides: 8. The DNA for the CDR3 is TGTGCCAGCAGTTTACCGAATATCGGGGGGGCAGATACGCAGTATTTT. It translates to CASSLPNIGGADTQYF.

J is TRBJ2-1 and V is TRBV6-5; the match to TRBD1 covers 8 bases. J was trimmed by 5 bases and V by 0 bases; bases with no gene match: 15. The germline CDR1 and CDR2 sequences are MNHEY and SVGAGI. The CDR3 sequence is 19 residues long. The CDR3 here is CASSYSARGQVFRDNEQFF. For the CDR3, the DNA is TGTGCCAGCAGTTACTCGGCCAGGGGGCAGGTTTTTCGGGACAATGAGCAGTTCTTC.

This clonotype was recorded a few times. This rearrangement joins TRBV6-1 to TRBJ1-5; D is uncertain. Trimming took off 3 bases at V and 7 bases at J, with 4 bases between the two ends. There are 11 residues in the CDR3. From germline, CDR1 is MNHNS and CDR2 SASEGT. The CDR3: CASSDFQPQHF. Here the CDR3 DNA reads TGTGCCAGCAGTGACTTCCAGCCCCAGCATTTT.

This clonotype was counted only a few times. This chain links TRBV10-3 with TRBJ2-1; D not certain. Germline CDR1 and CDR2: ENHRY and SYGVKD. V dropped 6 bases and J dropped 6 bases, with 12 bases sitting between them. This CDR3 is 13 amino acids long. CDR3 amino acids: CAISAPRVNEQFF. CDR3 DNA: TGTGCCATCAGCGCCCCACGGGTCAATGAGCAGTTCTTC.

This clonotype was detected only a few times. The chain is built from TRBV5-1 and TRBJ1-1; 7 nucleotides align to TRBD1. The CDR3 is 15 residues long. Trimming cost V 5 bases and J 0 bases; bases outside gene matches: 7. Germline CDR1 is SGHRS and CDR2 is YFSETQ. Written as DNA, the CDR3 is TGCGCCAGCAGAGGGGACAGCCTAATGAACACTGAAGCTTTCTTT. Translated, it gives CASRGDSLMNTEAFF.

The chain uses TRBV5-1 and TRBJ1-1, with a possible D match to TRBD1 (6 bases). CDR1 is SGHRS, CDR2 YFSETQ, per germline. The CDR3 length is 13 residues. Trimming stripped 5 bases from V and 4 bases from J, with 12 bases between. CDR3 region: CASRGGGGTEAFF. CDR3 sequence (DNA): TGCGCCAGCAGGGGAGGGGGAGGCACTGAAGCTTTCTTT.

In its sample, this clonotype was seen a few times. The V call is TRBV9, the J call TRBJ2-2; D might be TRBD1 (6 bases). This CDR3 spans 14 amino acids. Trimming took off 0 bases at V and 3 bases at J, with 6 bases between the two ends. CDR1 and CDR2 from the germline V gene are SGDLS and YYNGEE. The CDR3 loop is CASSVGGHTGELFF. In nucleotides, the CDR3 is TGTGCCAGCAGCGTAGGGGGGCACACCGGGGAGCTGTTTTTT.

The chain carries TRBV11-2 and TRBJ2-2; 7 bases map to TRBD1. The trim removed 6 bases at V and 1 base at J, leaving 14 bases unmatched. Germline V gives CDR1 SGHAT, CDR2 FQNNGV. The CDR3 loop spans 18 amino acids. The CDR3 is CASRTLTRTGKNTGELFF. The CDR3 bases are TGTGCCAGCAGAACACTGACTCGGACAGGAAAGAACACCGGGGAGCTGTTTTTT.

This clonotype was detected ten times or more. The gene calls are TRBV10-3 and TRBJ2-6, with unresolved D. V was clipped by 6 bases and J by 0 bases, with 9 bases between them. The CDR3 extends over 15 amino acids. Germline loops: CDR1 ENHRY, CDR2 SYGVKD. The CDR3 loop reads CAISQQGSGANVLTF. CDR3 bases: TGTGCCATCAGCCAACAAGGCTCTGGGGCCAACGTCCTGACTTTC.

This clonotype was recorded many times. The gene calls are TRBV29-1 and TRBJ2-7; D tentatively reads TRBD1 or TRBD2 (6 bases each). CDR3 length: 17 amino acids. With 2 bases removed from V and 2 bases from J, the gap between germline ends came to 22 bases. Germline CDR1 SQVTM, CDR2 ANQGSEA. In DNA, the CDR3 is TGCAGCGTTGAAAGGGGGGAACAGGGTAATAGGACCTACGAGCAGTACGTC. It encodes CSVERGEQGNRTYEQYV.

This clonotype was counted between two and nine times. V is TRBV5-1 and J is TRBJ1-1; D is uncertain. The germline V and J ends were trimmed by 0 bases and 5 bases, with 5 bases remaining between them. The CDR3 is 12 amino acids. Germline loops: CDR1 SGHRS, CDR2 YFSETQ. The CDR3, as DNA: TGCGCCAGCAGCTTGGAGGCGACTGAAGCTTTCTTT. Amino acids: CASSLEATEAFF. The full variable domain, in which reference TRBV5-1 and TRBJ1-1 provide the parts outside the CDR3, is KAGVTQTPRYLIKTRGQQVTLSCSPISGHRSVSWYQQTPGQGLQFLFEYFSETQRNKGNFPGRFSGRQFSNSRSEMNVSTLELGDSALYLCASSLEATEAFFGQGTRLTVV.

This clonotype occurred a few times. The chain employs TRBV20-1 and TRBJ1-1; a possible D gene is TRBD1 (5 bases). Germline assignment: CDR1 DFQATT and CDR2 SNEGSKA (reference sequence). The CDR3 is 12 residues long. V lost 4 bases and J 2 bases, leaving 8 bases between the germline ends. CDR3 nucleotides: TGCAGTGCTATTCAGGGAAACACTGAAGCTTTCTTT. Amino acids: CSAIQGNTEAFF.

This clonotype has ten or more counts. The rearrangement joins TRBV7-3 to TRBJ1-5, with unresolved D. Germline V gene lookup returns CDR1 SGHTA and CDR2 FQGTGA. Between the trimmed V and J ends, which lost 2 bases and 5 bases, there was a span of 7 bases. This CDR3 has 13 amino acids. The CDR3 spells CASSLGYDQPQHF. The CDR3 DNA sequence: TGTGCCAGCAGCTTAGGGTACGATCAGCCCCAGCATTTT.

The chain is built from TRBV3-1 and TRBJ2-7, with D perhaps TRBD1 (6 bases). V was trimmed by 6 bases and J by 5 bases, leaving 17 bases between them. The CDR3 length is 14 residues. From germline, CDR1 is LGHDT and CDR2 YNNKEL (reference sequence). The CDR3 region is CASSAPGPGDEQYF. DNA for the CDR3: TGTGCCAGCAGTGCTCCGGGCCCAGGGGACGAGCAGTACTTC.

The chain couples TRBV5-5 to TRBJ2-3; D is ambiguous. The CDR3 extends over 13 amino acids. Trimming took off 3 bases at V and 4 bases at J, with 9 bases between the two ends. CDR1 SGHKS and CDR2 YYEKEE come from the germline V gene (reference sequence). The CDR3 spells CASSSTQPDTQYF. CDR3 nucleotide sequence: TGTGCCAGCAGCTCGACTCAACCAGATACGCAGTATTTT.